This TCR beta chain was found in a study of blood T cell repertoires in COVID-19. The V gene's germline CDR1 is GTSNPN and CDR2 SVGIG (reference sequence). There are 14 residues in the CDR3. Sequenced by immunoSEQ multiplex PCR; TCRdb stores in-frame clones only, minus some. In the table there are around 280,000 clones, approximately 91% of which are singletons. Source material: PBMCs or T cells enriched from blood (not recorded which). The receptor's source is a woman in her forties who had recovered from COVID-19. The V gene is TRBV30, the J gene TRBJ2-1, with 11 bases lining up with TRBD1. CDR3 sequence (DNA): TGTGCTTATGACGGGACAGGGGGAATCGATGAGCAGTTCTTC. Translating gives CAYDGTGGIDEQFF.